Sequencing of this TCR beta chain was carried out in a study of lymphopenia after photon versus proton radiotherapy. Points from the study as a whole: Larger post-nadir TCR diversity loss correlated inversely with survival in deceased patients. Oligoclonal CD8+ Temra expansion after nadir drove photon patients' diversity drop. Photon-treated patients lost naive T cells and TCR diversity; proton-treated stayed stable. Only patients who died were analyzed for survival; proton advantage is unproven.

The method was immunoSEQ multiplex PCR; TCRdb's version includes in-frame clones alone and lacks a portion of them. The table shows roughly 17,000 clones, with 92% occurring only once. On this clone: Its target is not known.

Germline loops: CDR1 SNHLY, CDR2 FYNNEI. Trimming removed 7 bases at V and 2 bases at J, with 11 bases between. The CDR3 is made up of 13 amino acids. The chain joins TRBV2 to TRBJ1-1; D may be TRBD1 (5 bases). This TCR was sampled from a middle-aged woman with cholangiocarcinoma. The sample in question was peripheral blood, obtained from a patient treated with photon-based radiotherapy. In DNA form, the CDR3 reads TGTGCCAGCACCAGAGACAGCAACACTGAAGCTTTCTTT. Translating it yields CASTRDSNTEAFF.